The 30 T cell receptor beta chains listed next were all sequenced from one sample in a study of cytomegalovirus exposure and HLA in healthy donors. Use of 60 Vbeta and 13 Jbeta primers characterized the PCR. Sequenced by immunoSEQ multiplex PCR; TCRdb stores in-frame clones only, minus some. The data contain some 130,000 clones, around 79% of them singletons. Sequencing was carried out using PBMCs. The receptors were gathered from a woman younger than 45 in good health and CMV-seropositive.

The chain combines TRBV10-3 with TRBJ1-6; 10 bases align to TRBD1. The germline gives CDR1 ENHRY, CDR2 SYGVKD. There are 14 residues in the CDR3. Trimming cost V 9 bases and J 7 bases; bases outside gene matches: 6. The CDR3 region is CAINRDRGNSPLHF. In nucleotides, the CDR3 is TGTGCCATTAACCGGGACAGGGGCAATTCACCCCTCCACTTT.

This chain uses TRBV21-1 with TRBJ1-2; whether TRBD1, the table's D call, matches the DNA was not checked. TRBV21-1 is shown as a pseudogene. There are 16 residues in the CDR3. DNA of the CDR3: TGTGCCAGCAGCACCCGGACAGGGGCGAAAAACTATGGCTACACCTTC. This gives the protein CASSTRTGAKNYGYTF.

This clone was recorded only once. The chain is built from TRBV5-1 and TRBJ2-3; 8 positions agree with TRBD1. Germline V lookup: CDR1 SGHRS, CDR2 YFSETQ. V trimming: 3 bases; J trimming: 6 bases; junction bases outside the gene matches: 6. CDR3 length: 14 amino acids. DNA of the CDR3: TGCGCCAGCAGCTCCGAGACAGGGGACGATACGCAGTATTTT. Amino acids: CASSSETGDDTQYF. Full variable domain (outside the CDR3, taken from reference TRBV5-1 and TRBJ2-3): KAGVTQTPRYLIKTRGQQVTLSCSPISGHRSVSWYQQTPGQGLQFLFEYFSETQRNKGNFPGRFSGRQFSNSRSEMNVSTLELGDSALYLCASSSETGDDTQYFGPGTRLTVL.

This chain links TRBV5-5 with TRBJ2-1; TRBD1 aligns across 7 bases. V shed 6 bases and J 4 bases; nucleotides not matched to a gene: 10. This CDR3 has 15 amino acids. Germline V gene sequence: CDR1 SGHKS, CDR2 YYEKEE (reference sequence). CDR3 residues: CASTLQGQPYNEQFF. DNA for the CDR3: TGTGCCAGCACCCTGCAGGGACAGCCATACAATGAGCAGTTCTTC.

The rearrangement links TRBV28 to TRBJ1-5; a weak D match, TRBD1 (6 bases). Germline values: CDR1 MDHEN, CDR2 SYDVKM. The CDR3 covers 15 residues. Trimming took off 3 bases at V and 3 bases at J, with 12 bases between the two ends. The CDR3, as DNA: TGTGCCAGCAGTTTTGGCAGGGGAAACAATCAGCCCCAGCATTTT. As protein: CASSFGRGNNQPQHF. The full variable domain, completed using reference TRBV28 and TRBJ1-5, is DVKVTQSSRYLVKRTGEKVFLECVQDMDHENMFWYRQDPGLGLRLIYFSYDVKMKEKGDIPEGYSVSREKKERFSLILESASTNQTSMYLCASSFGRGNNQPQHFGDGTRLSIL.

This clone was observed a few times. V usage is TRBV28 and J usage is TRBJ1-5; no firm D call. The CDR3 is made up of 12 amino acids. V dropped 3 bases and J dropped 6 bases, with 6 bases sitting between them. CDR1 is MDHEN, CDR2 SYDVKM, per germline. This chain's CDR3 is CASSFGFQPQHF. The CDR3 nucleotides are TGTGCCAGCAGTTTCGGGTTTCAGCCCCAGCATTTT.

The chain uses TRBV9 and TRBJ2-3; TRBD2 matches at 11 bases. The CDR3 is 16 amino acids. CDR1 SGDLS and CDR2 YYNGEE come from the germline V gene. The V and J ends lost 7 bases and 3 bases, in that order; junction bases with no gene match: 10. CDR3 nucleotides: TGTGCCAGCTTCCCAGGCCCTAGCGGGGGGACAGATACGCAGTATTTT. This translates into CASFPGPSGGTDTQYF.

The CDR3 loop reads CASTHRDKVEGYTF. In DNA form, the CDR3 reads TGTGCCAGCACCCACCGGGACAAAGTAGAAGGCTACACCTTC. The chain recombines TRBV25-1 with TRBJ1-2; a possible D gene is TRBD1 (6 bases). Germline V gene data show CDR1 as MGHDK and CDR2 as SYGVNS. The CDR3 loop spans 14 amino acids. V was clipped by 7 bases and J by 8 bases, with 20 bases between them.

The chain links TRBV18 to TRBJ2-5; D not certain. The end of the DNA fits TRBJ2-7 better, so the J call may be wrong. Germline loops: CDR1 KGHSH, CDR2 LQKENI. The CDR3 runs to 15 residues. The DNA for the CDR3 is TGTGCCAGCTCCACACCAGCCGGCCGGAGCTACGAGCAGTACTTC. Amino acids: CASSTPAGRSYEQYF.

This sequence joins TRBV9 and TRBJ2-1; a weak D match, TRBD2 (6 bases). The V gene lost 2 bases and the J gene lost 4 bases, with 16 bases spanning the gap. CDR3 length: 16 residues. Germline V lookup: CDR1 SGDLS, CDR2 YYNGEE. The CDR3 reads CASSVTTSPAYNEQFF. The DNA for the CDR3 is TGTGCCAGCAGCGTTACAACTAGCCCGGCTTACAATGAGCAGTTCTTC. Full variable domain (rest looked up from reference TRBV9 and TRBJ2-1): DSGVTQTPKHLITATGQRVTLRCSPRSGDLSVYWYQQSLDQGLQFLIQYYNGEERAKGNILERFSAQQFPDLHSELNLSSLELGDSALYFCASSVTTSPAYNEQFFGPGTRLTVL.

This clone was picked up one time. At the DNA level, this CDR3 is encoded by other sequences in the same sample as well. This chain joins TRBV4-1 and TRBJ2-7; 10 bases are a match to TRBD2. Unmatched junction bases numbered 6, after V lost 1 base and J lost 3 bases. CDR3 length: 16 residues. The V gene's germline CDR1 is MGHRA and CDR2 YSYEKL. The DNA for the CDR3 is TGCGCCAGCAGCCAAGTCTGGTCTAGCGGGGGCTACGAGCAGTACTTC. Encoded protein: CASSQVWSSGGYEQYF.

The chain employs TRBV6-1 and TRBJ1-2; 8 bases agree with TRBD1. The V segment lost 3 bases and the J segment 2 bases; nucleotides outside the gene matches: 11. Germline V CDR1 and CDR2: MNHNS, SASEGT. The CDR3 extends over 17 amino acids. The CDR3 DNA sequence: TGTGCCAGCAGTGAGGATGGACAGGGAGCCGTGAACTATGGCTACACCTTC. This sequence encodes CASSEDGQGAVNYGYTF.

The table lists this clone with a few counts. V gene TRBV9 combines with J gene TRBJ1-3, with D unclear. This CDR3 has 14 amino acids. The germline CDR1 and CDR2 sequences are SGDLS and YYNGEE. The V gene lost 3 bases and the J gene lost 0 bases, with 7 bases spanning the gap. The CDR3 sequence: CASSARSSGNTIYF. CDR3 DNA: TGTGCCAGCAGCGCTAGGAGCTCTGGAAACACCATATATTTT.

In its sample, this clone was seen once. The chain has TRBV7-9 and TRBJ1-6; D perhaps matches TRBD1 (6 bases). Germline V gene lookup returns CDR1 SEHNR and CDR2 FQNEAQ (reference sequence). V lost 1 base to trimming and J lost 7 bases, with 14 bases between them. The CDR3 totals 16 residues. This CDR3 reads CASSLGVGTRNSPLHF. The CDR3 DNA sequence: TGTGCCAGCAGCTTAGGAGTCGGGACAAGGAATTCACCCCTCCACTTT.

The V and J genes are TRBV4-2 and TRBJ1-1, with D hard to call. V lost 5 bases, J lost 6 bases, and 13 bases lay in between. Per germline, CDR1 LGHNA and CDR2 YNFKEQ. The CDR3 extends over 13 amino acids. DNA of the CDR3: TGTGCCAGCAGCTCGCTAGCCGCTTCTGAAGCTTTCTTT. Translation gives CASSSLAASEAFF.

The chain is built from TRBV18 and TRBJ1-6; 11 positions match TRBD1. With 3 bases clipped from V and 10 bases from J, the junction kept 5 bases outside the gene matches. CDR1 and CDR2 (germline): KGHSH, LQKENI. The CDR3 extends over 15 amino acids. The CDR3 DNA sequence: TGTGCCAGCTCACCTGGGGACAGGGGGAACTCACCCCTCCACTTT. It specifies CASSPGDRGNSPLHF. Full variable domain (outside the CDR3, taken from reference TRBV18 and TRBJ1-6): NAGVMQNPRHLVRRRGQEARLRCSPMKGHSHVYWYRQLPEEGLKFMVYLQKENIIDESGMPKERFSAEFPKEGPSILRIQQVVRGDSAAYFCASSPGDRGNSPLHFGNGTRLTVT.

CDR3 DNA sequence: TGTGCCAGCAGCTTAGCGAGAGGTCCGAAGAATTCACCCCTCCACTTT. It yields the protein CASSLARGPKNSPLHF. The genes are TRBV7-9 and TRBJ1-6; D is undetermined. V lost 0 bases and J 7 bases, leaving 13 bases between the germline ends. Germline CDR1 is SEHNR and CDR2 is FQNEAQ (reference sequence). The CDR3 spans 16 residues.

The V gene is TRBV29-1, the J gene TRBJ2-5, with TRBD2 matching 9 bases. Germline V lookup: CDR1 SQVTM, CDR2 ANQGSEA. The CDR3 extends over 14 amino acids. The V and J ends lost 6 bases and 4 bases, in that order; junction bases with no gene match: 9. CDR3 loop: CSVPASGVSETQYF. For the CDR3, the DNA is TGCAGCGTGCCGGCTAGCGGGGTGTCAGAGACCCAGTACTTC.

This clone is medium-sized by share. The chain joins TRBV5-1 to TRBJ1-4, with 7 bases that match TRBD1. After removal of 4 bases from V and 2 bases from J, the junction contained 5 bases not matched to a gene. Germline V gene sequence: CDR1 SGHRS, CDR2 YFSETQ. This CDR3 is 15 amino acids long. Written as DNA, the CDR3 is TGCGCCAGCAGCCATCTGACAGGGACTAATGAAAAACTGTTTTTT. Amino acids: CASSHLTGTNEKLFF. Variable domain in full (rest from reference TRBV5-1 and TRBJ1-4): KAGVTQTPRYLIKTRGQQVTLSCSPISGHRSVSWYQQTPGQGLQFLFEYFSETQRNKGNFPGRFSGRQFSNSRSEMNVSTLELGDSALYLCASSHLTGTNEKLFFGSGTQLSVL.

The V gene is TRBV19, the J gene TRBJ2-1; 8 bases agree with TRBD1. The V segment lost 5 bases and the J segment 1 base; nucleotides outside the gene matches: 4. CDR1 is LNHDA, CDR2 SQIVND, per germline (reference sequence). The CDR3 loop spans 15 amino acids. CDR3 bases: TGTGCCAGTAGTCCTGGACAGGGTTCCTACAATGAGCAGTTCTTC. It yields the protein CASSPGQGSYNEQFF.

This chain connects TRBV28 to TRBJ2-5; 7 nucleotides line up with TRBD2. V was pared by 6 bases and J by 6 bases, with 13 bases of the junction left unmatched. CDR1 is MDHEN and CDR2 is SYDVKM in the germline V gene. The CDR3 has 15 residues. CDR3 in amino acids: CASRPQPPGGKTQYF. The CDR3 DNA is TGTGCCAGCAGACCCCAACCGCCGGGAGGAAAGACCCAGTACTTC.

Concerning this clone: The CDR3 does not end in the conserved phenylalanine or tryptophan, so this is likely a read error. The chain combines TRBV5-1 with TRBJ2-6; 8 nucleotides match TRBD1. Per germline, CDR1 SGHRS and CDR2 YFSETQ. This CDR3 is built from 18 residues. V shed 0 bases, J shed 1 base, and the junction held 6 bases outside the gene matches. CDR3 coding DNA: TGCGCCAGCAGCTTGGCCGGGACAGGATCTTCTGGGGCCAACGTCCTGACTCTC. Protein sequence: CASSLAGTGSSGANVLTL.

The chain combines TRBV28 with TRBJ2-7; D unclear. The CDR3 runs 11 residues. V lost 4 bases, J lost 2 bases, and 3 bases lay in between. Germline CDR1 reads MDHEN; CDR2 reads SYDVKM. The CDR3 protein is CASSSTYEQYF. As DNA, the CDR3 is TGTGCCAGCAGTTCAACCTACGAGCAGTACTTC.

The CDR3 reads CASSYSGGSYNEQFF. The CDR3 nucleotides read TGTGCCAGCAGTTACTCGGGAGGTAGCTACAATGAGCAGTTCTTC. V and J are TRBV6-5 and TRBJ2-1; weak D call: TRBD2 (6 bases). V lost 0 bases and J lost 3, with 9 bases in between. Germline CDR1 reads MNHEY; CDR2 reads SVGAGI. This CDR3 has 15 amino acids.

The CDR3 DNA reads TGTGCCAGCAGTTATAGGAGTGTGGGCACAGATACGCAGTATTTT. This codes for CASSYRSVGTDTQYF. The chain employs TRBV6-6 and TRBJ2-3; D is ambiguous. There are 15 residues in the CDR3. V was clipped by 3 bases and J by 1 base, with 11 bases between them. Looked up from germline, CDR1 is MNHNY and CDR2 is SVGAGI (reference sequence).

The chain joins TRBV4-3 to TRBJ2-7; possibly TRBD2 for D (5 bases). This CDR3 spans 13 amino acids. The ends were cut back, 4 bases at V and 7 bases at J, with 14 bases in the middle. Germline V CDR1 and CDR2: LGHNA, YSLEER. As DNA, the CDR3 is TGCGCCAGCAGCCTGAGGGCTAGTGGTGAGCAGTACTTC. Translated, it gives CASSLRASGEQYF.

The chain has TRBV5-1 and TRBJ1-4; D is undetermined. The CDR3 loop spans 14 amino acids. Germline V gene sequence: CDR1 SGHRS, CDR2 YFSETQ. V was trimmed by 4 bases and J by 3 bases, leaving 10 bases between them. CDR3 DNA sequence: TGCGCCAGCAGCCGGGGAGGGTCTAATGAAAAACTGTTTTTT. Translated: CASSRGGSNEKLFF.

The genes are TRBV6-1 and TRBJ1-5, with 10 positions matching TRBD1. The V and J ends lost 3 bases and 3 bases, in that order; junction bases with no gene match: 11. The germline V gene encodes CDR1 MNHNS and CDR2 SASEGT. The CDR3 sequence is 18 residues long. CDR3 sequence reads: CASSDPLTGTGANQPQHF. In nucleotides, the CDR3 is TGTGCCAGCAGTGACCCCCTTACCGGGACAGGGGCCAATCAGCCCCAGCATTTT.

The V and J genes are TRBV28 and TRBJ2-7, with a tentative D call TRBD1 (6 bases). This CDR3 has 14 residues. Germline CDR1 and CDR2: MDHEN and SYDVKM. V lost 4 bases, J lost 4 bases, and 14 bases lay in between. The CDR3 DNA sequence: TGTGCCAGCAGTTCCTCCTCGGACAGATACGAGCAGTACTTC. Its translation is CASSSSSDRYEQYF. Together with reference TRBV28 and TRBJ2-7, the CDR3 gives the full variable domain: DVKVTQSSRYLVKRTGEKVFLECVQDMDHENMFWYRQDPGLGLRLIYFSYDVKMKEKGDIPEGYSVSREKKERFSLILESASTNQTSMYLCASSSSSDRYEQYFGPGTRLTVT.

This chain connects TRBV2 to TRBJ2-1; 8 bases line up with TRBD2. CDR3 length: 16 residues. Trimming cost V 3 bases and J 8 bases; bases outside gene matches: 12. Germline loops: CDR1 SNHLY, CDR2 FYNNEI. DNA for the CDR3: TGTGCCAGCAGTGATAGAGTCGGGGGGGTTGTCTATGAGCAGTTCTTC. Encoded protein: CASSDRVGGVVYEQFF. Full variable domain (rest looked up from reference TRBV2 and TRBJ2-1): EPEVTQTPSHQVTQMGQEVILRCVPISNHLYFYWYRQILGQKVEFLVSFYNNEISEKSEIFDDQFSVERPDGSNFTLKIRSTKLEDSAMYFCASSDRVGGVVYEQFFGPGTRLTVL.